The rows below give T cell receptor beta chains drawn from one sample of a study of cytomegalovirus exposure and HLA in healthy donors. Some clones are missing from TCRdb's copy, which holds only in-frame ones; the method was immunoSEQ multiplex PCR. Among about 130,000 clones, almost 85% were seen once, and the ten largest hold 25% to 30%. The sample consisted of PBMCs. The receptors shown here come from a man aged 30 to 39 in good health and CMV-seropositive. The CDR3 runs from the conserved cysteine through the conserved F or W. Each record gives: V gene, J gene, clone size, D gene, CDR3 DNA, CDR3 protein. D genes are given only for firm matches. Rows give clone size only sometimes, using once, few, many, or a class for an expanded clone.

v_gene: TRBV18
j_gene: TRBJ2-1
abundance: NA
d_gene: NA
CDR3nt: TGTGCCAGCTCCCAGAGTGAGGGAGTAGGGAATGAGCAGTTCTTC
CDR3aa: CASSQSEGVGNEQFF

v_gene: TRBV7-7
j_gene: TRBJ1-3
abundance: NA
d_gene: NA
CDR3nt: TGTGCCAGCAGCTTAGGGGGGCGCGGAAACACCATATATTTT
CDR3aa: CASSLGGRGNTIYF

v_gene: TRBV5-1
j_gene: TRBJ2-3
abundance: NA
d_gene: NA
CDR3nt: TGCGCCAGCAGCCCGAGGTCCCGCACAGATACGCAGTATTTT
CDR3aa: CASSPRSRTDTQYF

v_gene: TRBV6-5
j_gene: TRBJ1-1
abundance: NA
d_gene: NA
CDR3nt: TGTGCCAGCAGTTACTCGGGACAATTGAACACTGAAGCTTTCTTT
CDR3aa: CASSYSGQLNTEAFF

v_gene: TRBV7-6
j_gene: TRBJ2-2
abundance: NA
d_gene: TRBD2
CDR3nt: TGTGCCAGCTCGAAGGGGCCTAGCGGCGGGGAGCTGTTTTTT
CDR3aa: CASSKGPSGGELFF

v_gene: TRBV6-6
j_gene: TRBJ2-7
abundance: NA
d_gene: NA
CDR3nt: TGTGCCAGCAGTTACACGGGGGAGCAGTACTTC
CDR3aa: CASSYTGEQYF

v_gene: TRBV15
j_gene: TRBJ2-1
abundance: few
d_gene: NA
CDR3nt: TGTGCCACCAGCAGAGTGACGGGGACTGCCAAGATCTTC
CDR3aa: CATSRVTGTAKIF

v_gene: TRBV27
j_gene: TRBJ2-7
abundance: NA
d_gene: TRBD2
CDR3nt: TGTGCCAGCAGTATAGCGGGTGAGCAGTACTTC
CDR3aa: CASSIAGEQYF

v_gene: TRBV6-1
j_gene: TRBJ2-1
abundance: NA
d_gene: TRBD2
CDR3nt: TGTGCCAGCAGTGAAGGGCGGGGGGGGTACAATGAGCAGTTCTTC
CDR3aa: CASSEGRGGYNEQFF

v_gene: TRBV18
j_gene: TRBJ1-1
abundance: NA
d_gene: NA
CDR3nt: TGTGCCAGCTCACCACCTGCCAGTCCGAACACTGAAGCTTTCTTT
CDR3aa: CASSPPASPNTEAFF

v_gene: TRBV30
j_gene: TRBJ1-2
abundance: NA
d_gene: NA
CDR3nt: TGTGCCTGGACCCCCGGAGGGGAAACCTATGGCTACACCTTC
CDR3aa: CAWTPGGETYGYTF

v_gene: TRBV5-1
j_gene: TRBJ2-4
abundance: NA
d_gene: NA
CDR3nt: TGCGCCAGCAGCTTGGGGACTACGGGAAACATTCAGTACTTC
CDR3aa: CASSLGTTGNIQYF

v_gene: TRBV4-2
j_gene: TRBJ1-1
abundance: NA
d_gene: NA
CDR3nt: TGTGCCAGCAGCCCCCGGTTTGCTCCTGAAGCTTTCTTT
CDR3aa: CASSPRFAPEAFF

v_gene: TRBV6-5
j_gene: TRBJ2-2
abundance: NA
d_gene: TRBD1
CDR3nt: TGTGCCAGCAGTTCCGGCGGGACAGGTCTAGCCGGGGAGCTGTTTTTT
CDR3aa: CASSSGGTGLAGELFF

v_gene: TRBV15
j_gene: TRBJ2-7
abundance: NA
d_gene: TRBD1
CDR3nt: TGTGCCACCAGCAGGTCCGGGACAGGGGGCTACGAGCAGTACTTC
CDR3aa: CATSRSGTGGYEQYF

v_gene: TRBV15
j_gene: TRBJ1-1
abundance: once
d_gene: TRBD1
CDR3nt: TGTGCCACCAGCCTAGGACAGGGAACTGAAGCTTTCTTT
CDR3aa: CATSLGQGTEAFF

v_gene: TRBV4-1
j_gene: TRBJ1-6
abundance: few
d_gene: NA
CDR3nt: TGCGCCAGCAGCCAAGGACAGAATTCACCCCTCCACTTT
CDR3aa: CASSQGQNSPLHF

v_gene: TRBV29-1
j_gene: TRBJ1-2
abundance: NA
d_gene: NA
CDR3nt: TGCAGCGTTGTATCGGGGTATGATGGCTACACCTTC
CDR3aa: CSVVSGYDGYTF

v_gene: TRBV7-2
j_gene: TRBJ2-7
abundance: many
d_gene: TRBD2
CDR3nt: TGTGCCAGCAGCTTATTCACGCGGGGGTTCGAGCAGTACTTC
CDR3aa: CASSLFTRGFEQYF

v_gene: TRBV7-2
j_gene: TRBJ2-7
abundance: NA
d_gene: NA
CDR3nt: TGTGCCAGCAGGTATAAATCGGGGGATACCTACGTTGAGCAGTACTTC
CDR3aa: CASRYKSGDTYVEQYF

v_gene: TRBV7-7
j_gene: TRBJ1-1
abundance: NA
d_gene: NA
CDR3nt: TGTGCCAGCAGCATTGGGGAGGGGACTGAAGCTTTCTTT
CDR3aa: CASSIGEGTEAFF

v_gene: TRBV6-1
j_gene: TRBJ1-2
abundance: NA
d_gene: TRBD1
CDR3nt: TGTGCCAGCAGTGACATACAGGGGGCGGACTATGGCTACACCTTC
CDR3aa: CASSDIQGADYGYTF

v_gene: TRBV7-2
j_gene: TRBJ1-2
abundance: NA
d_gene: TRBD1
CDR3nt: TGTGCCAGCAGCTTCGGGACAGCAAACTATGGCTACACCTTC
CDR3aa: CASSFGTANYGYTF

v_gene: TRBV7-2
j_gene: TRBJ2-2
abundance: NA
d_gene: TRBD2
CDR3nt: TGTGCCAGCAGCTCACCAGTTGAACTAGCGACTTCCGGGGAGCTGTTTTTT
CDR3aa: CASSSPVELATSGELFF

v_gene: TRBV5-6
j_gene: TRBJ1-5
abundance: NA
d_gene: TRBD1
CDR3nt: TGTGCCAGCAGCTTGTCTAGGCAGGGGGGCGATCAGCCCCAGCATTTT
CDR3aa: CASSLSRQGGDQPQHF

v_gene: TRBV5-1
j_gene: TRBJ2-5
abundance: NA
d_gene: NA
CDR3nt: TGCGCCTCCCAGGCGGGGGCTGGGGAGACCCAGTACTTC
CDR3aa: CASQAGAGETQYF

v_gene: TRBV4-1
j_gene: TRBJ2-2
abundance: NA
d_gene: NA
CDR3nt: TGCGCCAGCAGCCAAGACCCCAACTATGACACCGGGGAGCTGTTTTTT
CDR3aa: CASSQDPNYDTGELFF

v_gene: TRBV29-1
j_gene: TRBJ2-7
abundance: NA
d_gene: NA
CDR3nt: TGCAGCGTTGGTCGCGGGGCCTACGAGCAGTACTTC
CDR3aa: CSVGRGAYEQYF

v_gene: TRBV7-2
j_gene: TRBJ1-1
abundance: NA
d_gene: NA
CDR3nt: TGTGCCAGCAGACCCCGGCCAGGGCATGTGAACACTGAAGCTTTCTTT
CDR3aa: CASRPRPGHVNTEAFF

v_gene: TRBV6-5
j_gene: TRBJ2-7
abundance: NA
d_gene: TRBD2
CDR3nt: TGTGCCAGCAGTTACTCACTAGCGGGGAGCTACGAGCAGTACTTC
CDR3aa: CASSYSLAGSYEQYF

v_gene: TRBV5-1
j_gene: TRBJ1-5
abundance: NA
d_gene: NA
CDR3nt: TGCGCCAGCAGCGATACTCAAATGGTGTATCAGCCCCAGCATTTT
CDR3aa: CASSDTQMVYQPQHF

v_gene: TRBV2
j_gene: TRBJ2-1
abundance: NA
d_gene: NA
CDR3nt: TGTGCCAGCAGCGATAGCGGAACCTACAATGAGCAGTTCTTC
CDR3aa: CASSDSGTYNEQFF

v_gene: TRBV11-2
j_gene: TRBJ2-5
abundance: NA
d_gene: TRBD1
CDR3nt: TGTGCCAGCAGCCTTGGGACAGGGGTAGAGACCCAGTACTTC
CDR3aa: CASSLGTGVETQYF

v_gene: TRBV5-4
j_gene: TRBJ1-2
abundance: few
d_gene: TRBD1
CDR3nt: TGTGCCAGCAGCAACTCAGGGGGCGGCTATGGCTACACCTTC
CDR3aa: CASSNSGGGYGYTF

v_gene: TRBV7-9
j_gene: TRBJ2-3
abundance: NA
d_gene: TRBD2
CDR3nt: TGTGCCAGCAGCCGCACTAGCGGGGGTACAGATACGCAGTATTTT
CDR3aa: CASSRTSGGTDTQYF

v_gene: TRBV12-5
j_gene: TRBJ2-1
abundance: NA
d_gene: TRBD2
CDR3nt: TGTGCTAGTGGTTTGGTACTTGGGGACTACGACAATGAGCAGTTCTTC
CDR3aa: CASGLVLGDYDNEQFF

v_gene: TRBV5-1
j_gene: TRBJ1-2
abundance: NA
d_gene: TRBD1
CDR3nt: TGCGCCAGCAGCGCACAGGGGGCGCTTTATGGCTACACCTTC
CDR3aa: CASSAQGALYGYTF

v_gene: TRBV19
j_gene: TRBJ2-2
abundance: NA
d_gene: TRBD1
CDR3nt: TGTGCCAGTAGCGCGGACAGGATCACCGGGGAGCTGTTTTTT
CDR3aa: CASSADRITGELFF

v_gene: TRBV9
j_gene: TRBJ1-1
abundance: NA
d_gene: TRBD1
CDR3nt: TGTGCCAGCAGCGTAGAGTCAGGGGGAAGGGGTAGGACTGAAGCTTTCTTT
CDR3aa: CASSVESGGRGRTEAFF

v_gene: TRBV2
j_gene: TRBJ1-2
abundance: few
d_gene: NA
CDR3nt: TGTGCCAGCAATCGACAGCCGAACTATGGCTACACCTTC
CDR3aa: CASNRQPNYGYTF

v_gene: TRBV5-6
j_gene: TRBJ2-2
abundance: NA
d_gene: TRBD2
CDR3nt: TGTGCCAGCAACCTAGCGGGAGGGCCGTCCGGGGAGCTGTTTTTT
CDR3aa: CASNLAGGPSGELFF

v_gene: TRBV30
j_gene: TRBJ2-3
abundance: NA
d_gene: TRBD2
CDR3nt: TGTGCCTGGAGTGCATGGACTAGTGGATTCACAGATACGCAGTATTTT
CDR3aa: CAWSAWTSGFTDTQYF

v_gene: TRBV4-3
j_gene: TRBJ1-1
abundance: NA
d_gene: NA
CDR3nt: TGCGCCAGCAGCCAAGAACCGGGTGTAGTAACTGAAGCTTTCTTT
CDR3aa: CASSQEPGVVTEAFF

v_gene: TRBV9
j_gene: TRBJ2-5
abundance: NA
d_gene: NA
CDR3nt: TGTGCCAGCAGCGTAAGGGGGGGAGAGACCCAGTACTTC
CDR3aa: CASSVRGGETQYF

v_gene: TRBV7-2
j_gene: TRBJ2-5
abundance: NA
d_gene: NA
CDR3nt: TGTGCCAGCAGCTTAGTAAAGGAAGGGAACAGGAGATACTTC
CDR3aa: CASSLVKEGNRRYF

v_gene: TRBV18
j_gene: TRBJ1-2
abundance: NA
d_gene: NA
CDR3nt: TGTGCCAGCTCTCCTAAGGATACAGGGTATCATGGCTACACCTTC
CDR3aa: CASSPKDTGYHGYTF

v_gene: TRBV19
j_gene: TRBJ1-2
abundance: NA
d_gene: TRBD1
CDR3nt: TGTGCCAGTAGTATAAGAGGACAGGGGGCGATCTATGGCTACACCTTC
CDR3aa: CASSIRGQGAIYGYTF

v_gene: TRBV6-8
j_gene: TRBJ2-1
abundance: NA
d_gene: TRBD2
CDR3nt: TGTGCCATCCAGGGACTAGCGGGCCCCTACAATGAGCAGTTCTTC
CDR3aa: CAIQGLAGPYNEQFF

v_gene: TRBV5-1
j_gene: TRBJ1-2
abundance: few
d_gene: TRBD1
CDR3nt: TGCGCCAGCAGCGCAACGACAGGGGTGAGTGGCTACACCTTC
CDR3aa: CASSATTGVSGYTF

v_gene: TRBV5-6
j_gene: TRBJ2-4
abundance: NA
d_gene: TRBD1
CDR3nt: TGTGCCAGCAGCTTGGACAGGGGGCCACTGCTAGCCAAAAACATTCAGTACTTC
CDR3aa: CASSLDRGPLLAKNIQYF

v_gene: TRBV6-1
j_gene: TRBJ2-7
abundance: NA
d_gene: NA
CDR3nt: TGTGCCAGCAGTCTTTCCCTCGGGACAAAGTACGAGCAGTACTTC
CDR3aa: CASSLSLGTKYEQYF

v_gene: TRBV5-6
j_gene: TRBJ2-5
abundance: NA
d_gene: NA
CDR3nt: TGTGCCAGCAGCGGTGTGGCGGCTTACCAAGAGACCCAGTACTTC
CDR3aa: CASSGVAAYQETQYF

v_gene: TRBV7-8
j_gene: TRBJ2-7
abundance: once
d_gene: NA
CDR3nt: TGTGCCAGCAGCTTAGGGGGCACCTCCTACGAGCAGTACTTC
CDR3aa: CASSLGGTSYEQYF

v_gene: TRBV5-6
j_gene: TRBJ2-1
abundance: NA
d_gene: TRBD1
CDR3nt: TGTGCCAGCAGCTTGCTTTTTGGGGACAGTGTCTTCAATGAGCAGTTCTTC
CDR3aa: CASSLLFGDSVFNEQFF

v_gene: TRBV29-1
j_gene: TRBJ2-1
abundance: NA
d_gene: TRBD2
CDR3nt: TGCAGCGCTGGCTATAGCGGGAGGATCAATGAGCAGTTCTTC
CDR3aa: CSAGYSGRINEQFF

v_gene: TRBV4-2
j_gene: TRBJ2-7
abundance: NA
d_gene: NA
CDR3nt: TGTGCCAGCAGCCAAGATCCGGGAGAGTACGAGCAGTACTTC
CDR3aa: CASSQDPGEYEQYF

v_gene: TRBV6-4
j_gene: TRBJ2-1
abundance: NA
d_gene: TRBD2
CDR3nt: TGTGCCAGCAGTACGGGGGGGCTCGGATACAATGAGCAGTTCTTC
CDR3aa: CASSTGGLGYNEQFF

v_gene: TRBV11-2
j_gene: TRBJ2-3
abundance: NA
d_gene: TRBD2
CDR3nt: TGTGCCAGCAGCTTAGGACTAGCGGGAGCTCCTTATACGCAGTATTTT
CDR3aa: CASSLGLAGAPYTQYF

v_gene: TRBV6-4
j_gene: TRBJ2-7
abundance: NA
d_gene: NA
CDR3nt: TGTGCCAGCAGTGAACGGGAAAACTACGAGCAGTACTTC
CDR3aa: CASSERENYEQYF